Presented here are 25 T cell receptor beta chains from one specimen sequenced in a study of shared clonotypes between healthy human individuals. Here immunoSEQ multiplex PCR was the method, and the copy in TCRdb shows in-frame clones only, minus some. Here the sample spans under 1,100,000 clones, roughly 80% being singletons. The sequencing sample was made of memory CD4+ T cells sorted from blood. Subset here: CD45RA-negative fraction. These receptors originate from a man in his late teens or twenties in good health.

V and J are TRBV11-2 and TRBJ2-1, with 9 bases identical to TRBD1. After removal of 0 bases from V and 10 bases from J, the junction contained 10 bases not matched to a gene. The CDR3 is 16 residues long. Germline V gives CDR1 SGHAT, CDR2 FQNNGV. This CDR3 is CASSLEGTGPFEEQFF. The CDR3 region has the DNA TGTGCCAGCAGCTTAGAAGGGACAGGGCCATTCGAGGAGCAGTTCTTC.

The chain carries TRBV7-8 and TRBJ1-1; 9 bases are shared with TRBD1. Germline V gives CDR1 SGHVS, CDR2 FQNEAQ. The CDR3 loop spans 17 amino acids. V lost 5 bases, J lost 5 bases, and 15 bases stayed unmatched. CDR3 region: CASSRSYGTGKETEAFF. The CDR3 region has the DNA TGTGCCAGCAGCCGTTCCTACGGGACAGGGAAAGAGACTGAAGCTTTCTTT.

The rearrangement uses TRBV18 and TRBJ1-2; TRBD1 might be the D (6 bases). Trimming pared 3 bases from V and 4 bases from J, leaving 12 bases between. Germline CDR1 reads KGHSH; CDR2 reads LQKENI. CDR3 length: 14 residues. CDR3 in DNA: TGTGCCAGCTCACCGACAGGCCTCTCCTATGGCTACACCTTC. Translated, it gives CASSPTGLSYGYTF.

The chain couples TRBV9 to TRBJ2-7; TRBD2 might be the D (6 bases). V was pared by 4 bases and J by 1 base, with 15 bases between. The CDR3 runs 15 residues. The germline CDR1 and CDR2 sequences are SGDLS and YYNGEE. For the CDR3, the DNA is TGTGCCAGCAGCCCAAGGTGGGCGGGGTCCTACGAGCAGTACTTC. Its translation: CASSPRWAGSYEQYF.

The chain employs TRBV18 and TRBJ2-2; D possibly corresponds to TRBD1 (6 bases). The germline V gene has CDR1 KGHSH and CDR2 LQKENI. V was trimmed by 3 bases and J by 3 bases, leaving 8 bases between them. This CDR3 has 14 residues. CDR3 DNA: TGTGCCAGCTCACCGGGGGCTTACACCGGGGAGCTGTTTTTT. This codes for CASSPGAYTGELFF. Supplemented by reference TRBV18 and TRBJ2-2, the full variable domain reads NAGVMQNPRHLVRRRGQEARLRCSPMKGHSHVYWYRQLPEEGLKFMVYLQKENIIDESGMPKERFSAEFPKEGPSILRIQQVVRGDSAAYFCASSPGAYTGELFFGEGSRLTVL.

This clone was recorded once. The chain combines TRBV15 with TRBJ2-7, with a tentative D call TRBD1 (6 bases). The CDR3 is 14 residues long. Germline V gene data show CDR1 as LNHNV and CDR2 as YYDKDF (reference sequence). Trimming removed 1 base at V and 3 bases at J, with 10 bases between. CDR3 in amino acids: CATSRGTGFYEQYF. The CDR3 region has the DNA TGTGCCACCAGCAGAGGCACAGGGTTCTACGAGCAGTACTTC. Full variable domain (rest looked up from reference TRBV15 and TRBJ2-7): DAMVIQNPRYQVTQFGKPVTLSCSQTLNHNVMYWYQQKSSQAPKLLFHYYDKDFNNEADTPDNFQSRRPNTSFCFLDIRSPGLGDTAMYLCATSRGTGFYEQYFGPGTRLTVT.

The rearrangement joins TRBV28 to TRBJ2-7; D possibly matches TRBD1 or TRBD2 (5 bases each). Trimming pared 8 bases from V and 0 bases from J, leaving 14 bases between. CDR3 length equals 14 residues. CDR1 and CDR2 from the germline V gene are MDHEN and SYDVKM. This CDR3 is CASALGTLSYEQYF. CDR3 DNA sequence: TGTGCCAGCGCACTCGGGACCCTCTCCTACGAGCAGTACTTC.

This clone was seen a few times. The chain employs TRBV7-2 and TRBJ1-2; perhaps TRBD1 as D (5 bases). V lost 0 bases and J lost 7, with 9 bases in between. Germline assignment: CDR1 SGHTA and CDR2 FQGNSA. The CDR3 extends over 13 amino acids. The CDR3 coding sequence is TGTGCCAGCAGCTTAGCCAGGGAGAGTGGCTACACCTTC. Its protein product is CASSLARESGYTF.

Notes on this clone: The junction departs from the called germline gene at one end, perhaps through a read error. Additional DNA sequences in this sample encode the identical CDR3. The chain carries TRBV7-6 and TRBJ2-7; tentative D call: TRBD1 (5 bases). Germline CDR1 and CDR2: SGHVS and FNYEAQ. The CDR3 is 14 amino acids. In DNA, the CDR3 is TGTGCCAGCAGTTTAGGCAGGGCTGGGCACGAGCAGTACTTC. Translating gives CASSLGRAGHEQYF.

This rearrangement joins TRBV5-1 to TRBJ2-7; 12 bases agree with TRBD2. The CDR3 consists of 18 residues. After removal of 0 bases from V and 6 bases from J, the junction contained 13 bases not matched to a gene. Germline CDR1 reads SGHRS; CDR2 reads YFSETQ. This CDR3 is CASSLGTPLAGGPFEQYF. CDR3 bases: TGCGCCAGCAGCTTGGGGACCCCCCTAGCGGGGGGGCCCTTCGAGCAGTACTTC.

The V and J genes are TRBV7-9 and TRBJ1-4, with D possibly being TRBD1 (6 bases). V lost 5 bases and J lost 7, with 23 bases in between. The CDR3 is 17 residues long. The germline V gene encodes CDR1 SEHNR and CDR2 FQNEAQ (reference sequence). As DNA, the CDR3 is TGTGCCAGCAGCCGCATTGGGGGCGCGGGTTTTGGTGAAAAACTGTTTTTT. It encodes CASSRIGGAGFGEKLFF. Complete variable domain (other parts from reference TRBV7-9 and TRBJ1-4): DTGVSQNPRHKITKRGQNVTFRCDPISEHNRLYWYRQTLGQGPEFLTYFQNEAQLEKSRLLSDRFSAERPKGSFSTLEIQRTEQGDSAMYLCASSRIGGAGFGEKLFFGSGTQLSVL.

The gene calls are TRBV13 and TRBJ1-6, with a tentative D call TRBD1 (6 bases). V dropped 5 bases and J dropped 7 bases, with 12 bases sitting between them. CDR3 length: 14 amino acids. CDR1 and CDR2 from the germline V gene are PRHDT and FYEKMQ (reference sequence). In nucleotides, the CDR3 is TGTGCCAGCAGCCCCCCCACAGGGAATTCACCCCTCCACTTT. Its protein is CASSPPTGNSPLHF.

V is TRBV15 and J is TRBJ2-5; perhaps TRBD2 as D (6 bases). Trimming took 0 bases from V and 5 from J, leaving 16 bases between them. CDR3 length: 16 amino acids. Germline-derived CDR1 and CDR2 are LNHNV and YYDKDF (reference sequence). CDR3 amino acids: CATSRDLGTSRETQYF. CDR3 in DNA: TGTGCCACCAGCAGAGATTTGGGGACTTCGAGGGAGACCCAGTACTTC.

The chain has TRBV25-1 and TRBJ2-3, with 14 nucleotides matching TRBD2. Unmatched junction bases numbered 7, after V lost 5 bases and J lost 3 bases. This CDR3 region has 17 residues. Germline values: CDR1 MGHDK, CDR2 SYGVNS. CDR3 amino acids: CASSKTSGRALTDTQYF. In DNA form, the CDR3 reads TGTGCCAGCAGTAAGACTAGCGGGAGGGCCCTGACAGATACGCAGTATTTT.

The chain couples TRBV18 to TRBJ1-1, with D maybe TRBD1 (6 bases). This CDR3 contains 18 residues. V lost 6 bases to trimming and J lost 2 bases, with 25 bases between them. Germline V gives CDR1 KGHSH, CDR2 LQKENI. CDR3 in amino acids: CASSPLATWGAGNTEAFF. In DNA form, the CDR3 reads TGTGCCAGCTCTCCCCTTGCGACCTGGGGGGCGGGAAACACTGAAGCTTTCTTT.

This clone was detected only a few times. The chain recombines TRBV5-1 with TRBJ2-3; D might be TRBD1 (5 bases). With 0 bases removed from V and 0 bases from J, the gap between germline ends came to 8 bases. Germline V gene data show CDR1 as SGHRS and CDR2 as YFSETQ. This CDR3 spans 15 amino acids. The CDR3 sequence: CASSLETASTDTQYF. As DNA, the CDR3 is TGCGCCAGCAGCTTGGAGACAGCGAGCACAGATACGCAGTATTTT. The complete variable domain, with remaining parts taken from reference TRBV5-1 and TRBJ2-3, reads KAGVTQTPRYLIKTRGQQVTLSCSPISGHRSVSWYQQTPGQGLQFLFEYFSETQRNKGNFPGRFSGRQFSNSRSEMNVSTLELGDSALYLCASSLETASTDTQYFGPGTRLTVL.

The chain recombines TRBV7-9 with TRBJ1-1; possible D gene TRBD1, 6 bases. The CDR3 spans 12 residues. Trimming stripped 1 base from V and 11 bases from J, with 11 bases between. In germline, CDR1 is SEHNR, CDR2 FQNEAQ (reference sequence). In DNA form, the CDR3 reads TGTGCCAGCAGCTTAGAAGCAGGGGCTGCTTTCTTT. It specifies CASSLEAGAAFF.

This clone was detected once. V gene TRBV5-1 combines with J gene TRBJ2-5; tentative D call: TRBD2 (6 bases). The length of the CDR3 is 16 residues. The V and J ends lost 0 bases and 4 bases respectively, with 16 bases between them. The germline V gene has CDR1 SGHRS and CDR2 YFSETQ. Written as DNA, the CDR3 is TGCGCCAGCAGCTTGGCCAGCAAATCTAGCGTAGAGACCCAGTACTTC. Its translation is CASSLASKSSVETQYF.

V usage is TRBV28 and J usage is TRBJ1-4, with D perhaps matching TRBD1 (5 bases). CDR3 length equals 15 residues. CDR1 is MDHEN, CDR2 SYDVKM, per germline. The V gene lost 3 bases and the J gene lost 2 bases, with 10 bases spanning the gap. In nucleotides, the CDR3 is TGTGCCAGCAGTTTGGCGGGACTTACTAATGAAAAACTGTTTTTT. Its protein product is CASSLAGLTNEKLFF. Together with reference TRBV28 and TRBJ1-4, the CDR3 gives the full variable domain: DVKVTQSSRYLVKRTGEKVFLECVQDMDHENMFWYRQDPGLGLRLIYFSYDVKMKEKGDIPEGYSVSREKKERFSLILESASTNQTSMYLCASSLAGLTNEKLFFGSGTQLSVL.

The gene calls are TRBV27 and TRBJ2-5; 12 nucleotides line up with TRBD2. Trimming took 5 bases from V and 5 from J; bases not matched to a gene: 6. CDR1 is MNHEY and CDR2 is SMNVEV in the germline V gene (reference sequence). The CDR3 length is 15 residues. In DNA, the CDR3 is TGTGCCAGCAGTCGACTAGCGGGAGCGAGTGAGACCCAGTACTTC. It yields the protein CASSRLAGASETQYF.

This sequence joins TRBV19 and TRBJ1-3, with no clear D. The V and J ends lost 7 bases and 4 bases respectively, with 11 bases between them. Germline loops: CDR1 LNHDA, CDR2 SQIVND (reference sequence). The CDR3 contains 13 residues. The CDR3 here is CASTTGRGNTIYF. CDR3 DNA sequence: TGTGCCAGTACTACCGGGCGCGGAAACACCATATATTTT.

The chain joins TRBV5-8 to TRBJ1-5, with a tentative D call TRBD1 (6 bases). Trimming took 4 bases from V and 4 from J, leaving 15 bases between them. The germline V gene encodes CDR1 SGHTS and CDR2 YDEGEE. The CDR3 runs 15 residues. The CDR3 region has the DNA TGTGCCAGCAGCCCCGGGACACAGTATAATCAGCCCCAGCATTTT. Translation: CASSPGTQYNQPQHF.

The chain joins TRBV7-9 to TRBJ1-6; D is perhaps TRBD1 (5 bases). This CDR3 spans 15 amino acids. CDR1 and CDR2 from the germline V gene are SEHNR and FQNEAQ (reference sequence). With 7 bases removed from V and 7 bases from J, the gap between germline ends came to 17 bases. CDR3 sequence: CASTPGTSINSPLHF. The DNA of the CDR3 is TGTGCCAGCACCCCGGGGACCTCGATCAATTCACCCCTCCACTTT.

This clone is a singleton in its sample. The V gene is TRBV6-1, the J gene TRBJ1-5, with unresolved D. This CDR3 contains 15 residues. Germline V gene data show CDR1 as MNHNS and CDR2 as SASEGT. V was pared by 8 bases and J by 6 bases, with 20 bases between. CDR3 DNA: TGTGCCAGCGCCGATGGGGTCTTTGGTGGTCAGCCCCAGCATTTT. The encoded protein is CASADGVFGGQPQHF.

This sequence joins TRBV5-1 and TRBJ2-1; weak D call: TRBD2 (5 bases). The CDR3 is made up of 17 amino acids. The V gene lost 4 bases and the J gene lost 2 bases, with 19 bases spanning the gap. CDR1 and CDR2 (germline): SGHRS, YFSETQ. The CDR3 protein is CASSPRVSGFTYNEQFF. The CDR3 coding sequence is TGCGCCAGCAGCCCCAGAGTGAGCGGATTTACCTACAATGAGCAGTTCTTC. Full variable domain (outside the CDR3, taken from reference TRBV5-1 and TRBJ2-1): KAGVTQTPRYLIKTRGQQVTLSCSPISGHRSVSWYQQTPGQGLQFLFEYFSETQRNKGNFPGRFSGRQFSNSRSEMNVSTLELGDSALYLCASSPRVSGFTYNEQFFGPGTRLTVL.